These 8 T cell receptor beta chains originate from one sample sequenced in a study of T cell repertoires in cytomegalovirus infection. TCRdb recomputed calls from the reads with MiXCR, one row per CDR3 protein. The sample yields around 100,000 distinct CDR3 sequences, less than 25% seen once. Sequenced: CD8+ T cells from PBMCs. These receptors all stem from a human donor in good health (CMV status not recorded). Some clones in this sample may be carry-over from other donors' samples.

This chain uses TRBV2 with TRBJ1-1; D gene unclear. This CDR3 has 13 amino acids. V was clipped by 6 bases and J by 1 base, with 9 bases between them. Germline V gene lookup returns CDR1 SNHLY and CDR2 FYNNEI. The CDR3 DNA is TGTGCCAGCAGGCCCCAAGGGAACACTGAAGCTTTCTTT. As protein: CASRPQGNTEAFF.

In its sample, this clonotype was seen many times. This rearrangement joins TRBV2 to TRBJ2-7; D is ambiguous. CDR1 and CDR2 (germline): SNHLY, FYNNEI. This CDR3 contains 12 residues. The ends were cut back, 3 bases at V and 3 bases at J, with 6 bases in the middle. The CDR3 protein is CASSDVLYEQYF. The DNA of the CDR3 is TGTGCCAGCAGTGACGTACTCTACGAGCAGTACTTC. Filled out from reference TRBV2 and TRBJ2-7, the complete variable domain reads EPEVTQTPSHQVTQMGQEVILRCVPISNHLYFYWYRQILGQKVEFLVSFYNNEISEKSEIFDDQFSVERPDGSNFTLKIRSTKLEDSAMYFCASSDVLYEQYFGPGTRLTVT.

CDR3 DNA: TGTGCCAGCAGCTTAGCGGGTGAGCAGTTCTTC. Protein sequence: CASSLAGEQFF. The chain couples TRBV7-9 to TRBJ2-1, with D unresolved. CDR1 and CDR2 from the germline V gene are SEHNR and FQNEAQ (reference sequence). The CDR3 contains 11 residues. The germline V and J ends were trimmed by 0 bases and 9 bases, with 3 bases remaining between them.

This clonotype was counted many times. The V call is TRBV7-2, the J call TRBJ2-2; no firm D call. CDR3 length: 13 amino acids. V lost 5 bases and J lost 6, with 10 bases in between. The germline V gene has CDR1 SGHTA and CDR2 FQGNSA. CDR3 sequence reads: CASSPLGAGELFF. As DNA, the CDR3 is TGTGCCAGCAGCCCGCTTGGAGCCGGGGAGCTGTTTTTT.

The chain carries TRBV5-1 and TRBJ2-1; 10 bases are a match to TRBD2. Per germline, CDR1 SGHRS and CDR2 YFSETQ. The CDR3 is made up of 17 amino acids. V shed 2 bases and J 7 bases; nucleotides not matched to a gene: 12. The CDR3 coding sequence is TGCGCCAGCAGCTTCCCCCCCAATCCGGGACTAGCGAATGAGCAGTTCTTC. Its protein is CASSFPPNPGLANEQFF.

This clonotype was picked up many times. The rearrangement uses TRBV12-3 or TRBV12-4 and TRBJ1-2; D uncertain. Trimming left V 1 base short and J 7 bases short, with 10 bases between. This CDR3 spans 13 amino acids. The CDR3 is CASSLGPAGGYTF. The CDR3 region has the DNA TGTGCCAGCAGTTTAGGCCCGGCTGGTGGCTACACCTTC.

This clonotype was counted only a few times. The V and J genes are TRBV11-2 and TRBJ2-1, with 8 bases lining up with TRBD1. The junction had 8 bases not matched to a gene; V was cut back by 5 bases and J by 2 bases. Looked up from germline, CDR1 is SGHAT and CDR2 is FQNNGV. The CDR3 contains 16 residues. The CDR3 sequence is CASSVSGTGTYNEQFF. The DNA of the CDR3 is TGTGCCAGCAGCGTATCCGGGACAGGCACCTACAATGAGCAGTTCTTC.

This clonotype has only a few counts. This CDR3 is CASSIKGTSGGANEQFF. CDR3 coding DNA: TGTGCCAGTAGTATAAAAGGGACTAGCGGGGGGGCAAATGAGCAGTTCTTC. The chain combines TRBV19 with TRBJ2-1, with 16 bases lining up with TRBD2. CDR3 length equals 17 residues. J gave up 7 bases and V 2 bases, and 5 bases lay outside the gene matches. Germline V lookup: CDR1 LNHDA, CDR2 SQIVND (reference sequence).